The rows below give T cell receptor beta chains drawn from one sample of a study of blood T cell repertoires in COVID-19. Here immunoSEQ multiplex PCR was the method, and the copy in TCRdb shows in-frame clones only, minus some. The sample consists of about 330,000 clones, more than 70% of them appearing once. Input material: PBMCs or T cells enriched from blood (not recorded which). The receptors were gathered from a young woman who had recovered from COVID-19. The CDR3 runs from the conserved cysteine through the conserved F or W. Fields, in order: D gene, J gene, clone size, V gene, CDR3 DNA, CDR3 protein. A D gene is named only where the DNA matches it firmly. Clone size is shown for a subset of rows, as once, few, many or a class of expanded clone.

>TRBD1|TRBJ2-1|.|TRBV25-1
TGTGCCAGCAGTGAAGGACAGGTTCCCTGGTGGCAGTTCTTC
CASSEGQVPWWQFF
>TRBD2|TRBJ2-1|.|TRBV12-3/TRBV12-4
TGTGCCAGCAGTCGGACTAGCCTTGAGCAGTTCTTC
CASSRTSLEQFF
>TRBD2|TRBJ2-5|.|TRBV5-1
TGCGCCAGCAGCTTGGTCCTAGCGGGGGGCTCAGAGACCCAGTACTTC
CASSLVLAGGSETQYF
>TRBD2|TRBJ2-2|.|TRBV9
TGTGCCAGCAGCCCCCGGGGGGGGGCCGGCACCGGGGAGCTGTTTTTT
CASSPRGGAGTGELFF
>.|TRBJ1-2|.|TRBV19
TGTGCCAGTAGACAGGTATATGATGGCTACACCTTC
CASRQVYDGYTF
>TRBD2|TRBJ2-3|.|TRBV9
TGTGCCAGCAGCGTAGAGGGTAGCGGGGTCACAGATACGCAGTATTTT
CASSVEGSGVTDTQYF
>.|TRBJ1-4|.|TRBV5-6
TGTGCCAGCAGCACCTACAGGACCGGTAGTGAAAAACTGTTTTTT
CASSTYRTGSEKLFF
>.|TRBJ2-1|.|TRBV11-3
TGTGCCAGCAGCTTAGTTGACGGGGATGAGCAGTTCTTC
CASSLVDGDEQFF
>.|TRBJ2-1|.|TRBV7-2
TGTGCCAGCAGCTTAGTCAGGACAGCCAATGAGCAGTTCTTC
CASSLVRTANEQFF
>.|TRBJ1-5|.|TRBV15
TGTGCCACCAGCAGAGGGAGGAACCTTTATAGCAATCAGCCCCAGCATTTT
CATSRGRNLYSNQPQHF
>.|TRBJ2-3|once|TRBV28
TGTGCCAGCACTTGGGGCGGACGGACAGATACGCAGTATTTT
CASTWGGRTDTQYF
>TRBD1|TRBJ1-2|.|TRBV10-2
TGCGCCAGCACCCCAAGCGAACAGGGGAATGGCTACACCTTC
CASTPSEQGNGYTF
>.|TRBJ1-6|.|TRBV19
TGTGCCAGCGGGGGGGGCCGTAATAATTCACCCCTCCACTTT
CASGGGRNNSPLHF
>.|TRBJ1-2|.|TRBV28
TGTGCCGCCAGAGGGCAGGGCTACACCTTC
CAARGQGYTF
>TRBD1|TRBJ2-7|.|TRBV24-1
TGTGCCACCTCTCGCGGACAGGGTTTCCACGAGCAGTACTTC
CATSRGQGFHEQYF
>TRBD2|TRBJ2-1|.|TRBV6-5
TGTGCCAGCAGGAAACTAGCGGGGGGGTTCAATGAGCAGTTCTTC
CASRKLAGGFNEQFF
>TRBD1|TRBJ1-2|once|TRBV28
TGTGCCAGCAGTTTATATGGGGGACAGGGGCTTCTTTATGGCTACACCTTC
CASSLYGGQGLLYGYTF
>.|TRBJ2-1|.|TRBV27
TGTGCCAGCAGTTTATCACAGGGTCTCTACAATGAGCAGTTCTTC
CASSLSQGLYNEQFF
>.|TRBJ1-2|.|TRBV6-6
TGTGCCAGCAGTCTCGGGGAATACTATGGCTACACCTTC
CASSLGEYYGYTF
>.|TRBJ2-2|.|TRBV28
TGTGCCAGCACCCCGAGGCCCGGGGAGCTGTTTTTT
CASTPRPGELFF
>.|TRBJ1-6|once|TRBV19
TGTGCCACCTCCGTGAGTATCGAGGAGGGCTCACCCCTCCACTTT
CATSVSIEEGSPLHF
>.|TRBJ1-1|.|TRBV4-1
TGCGCCAGCAGCCACCTCGGGACTAGTGAAGCTTTCTTT
CASSHLGTSEAFF
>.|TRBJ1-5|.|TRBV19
TGTGCCAGTAGTACCCTGGCGACAGGTAGTCAGCCCCAGCATTTT
CASSTLATGSQPQHF
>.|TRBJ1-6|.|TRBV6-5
TGTGCCAGCACCACAGCGGGGAATACTAATTCACCCCTCCACTTT
CASTTAGNTNSPLHF
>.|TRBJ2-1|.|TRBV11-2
TGTGCCAGCAGCCCCATAAGCGGAACCTACAATGAGCAGTTCTTC
CASSPISGTYNEQFF
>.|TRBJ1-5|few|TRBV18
TGTGCCAGCTCACCACGTCAGGGGAAGAGCGATCAGCCCCAGCATTTT
CASSPRQGKSDQPQHF
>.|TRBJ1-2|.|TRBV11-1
TGTGCCAGCAGCCCCCACCCCCACAGGGTAGGGGGTGGCTACACCTTC
CASSPHPHRVGGGYTF
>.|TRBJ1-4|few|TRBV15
TGTGCCACCAGCAGGGGAGGGGAGGAAAAGGGAAAACTGTTTTTT
CATSRGGEEKGKLFF
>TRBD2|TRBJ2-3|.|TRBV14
TGTGCCAGCAGCCCGACCCTAGCGGGGCTACGCACAGATACGCAGTATTTT
CASSPTLAGLRTDTQYF
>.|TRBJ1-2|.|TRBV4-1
TGCGCCAGCAGCCATGTCGTAGGGGACTATGGCTACACCTTC
CASSHVVGDYGYTF
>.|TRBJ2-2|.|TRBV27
TGTGCCAGTCTAGGGGCTCACACCGGGGAGCTGTTTTTT
CASLGAHTGELFF
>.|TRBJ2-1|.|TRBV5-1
TGCGCCAGCAGCCCGGATAGCGGTATCAATGAGCAGTTCTTC
CASSPDSGINEQFF
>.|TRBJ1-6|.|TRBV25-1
TGTGCCAGCACCAATACAGGGAATTCACCCCTCCACTTT
CASTNTGNSPLHF
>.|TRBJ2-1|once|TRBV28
TGTGCCAGCACTCCCCTGGGGGGTGAGCAGTTCTTC
CASTPLGGEQFF
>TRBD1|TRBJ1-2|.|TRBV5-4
TGTGCCAGCAGCTCAAAAGGACAGGGGGCGTGGGGCTACACCTTC
CASSSKGQGAWGYTF
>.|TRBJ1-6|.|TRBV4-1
TGCGCCAGCAGCCAACTGACAGTCGATAATTCACCCCTCCACTTT
CASSQLTVDNSPLHF
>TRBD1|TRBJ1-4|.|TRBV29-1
TGCAGCGTTGTGGACAGGGGTTGGGAAAAACTGTTTTTT
CSVVDRGWEKLFF
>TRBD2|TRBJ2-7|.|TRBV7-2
TGTGCCAGCAGCCCGAGACTAGCGGGGGGTTACGAGCAGTACTTC
CASSPRLAGGYEQYF
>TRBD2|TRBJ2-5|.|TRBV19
TGTGCCAGTAGTACCGGGACTAGCGGGGGGACGATTGGGGAGACCCAGTACTTC
CASSTGTSGGTIGETQYF
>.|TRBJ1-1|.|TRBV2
TGTGCCAGCAGGCGACAGAGCTGGAGCACTGAAGCTTTCTTT
CASRRQSWSTEAFF
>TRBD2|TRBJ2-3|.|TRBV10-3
TGTGCCATCAGCGAGATCGGGACTAGCTCCTTAAGAGGTACGCAGTATTTT
CAISEIGTSSLRGTQYF
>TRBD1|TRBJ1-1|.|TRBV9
TGTGCCAGCAGCGTGTCAAGGACAGGGTTAACTGAAGCTTTCTTT
CASSVSRTGLTEAFF
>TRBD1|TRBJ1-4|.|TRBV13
TGTGCCAGCAGTTCCCGACAGGGTATGTCCCCCGTCAAAAAACTGTTTTTT
CASSSRQGMSPVKKLFF
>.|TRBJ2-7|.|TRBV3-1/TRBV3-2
TGTGCCAGCAGCCAATATTTAGTCTCCTACGAGCAGTACTTC
CASSQYLVSYEQYF
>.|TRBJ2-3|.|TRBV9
TGTGCCAGCAGCGTATCTACGGGTCTCAGCACAGATACGCAGTATTTT
CASSVSTGLSTDTQYF
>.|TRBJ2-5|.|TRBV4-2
TGTGCCAGCAGCCAAGATAATCCAGCGGCATACCAAGAGACCCAGTACTTC
CASSQDNPAAYQETQYF
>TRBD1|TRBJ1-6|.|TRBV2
TGTGCCAGCAGCCTGGACAGGGGAGATTCACCCCTCCACTTT
CASSLDRGDSPLHF
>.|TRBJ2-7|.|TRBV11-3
TGTGCCAGCAGCTTAAACAGGGACGAGCAGTACTTC
CASSLNRDEQYF